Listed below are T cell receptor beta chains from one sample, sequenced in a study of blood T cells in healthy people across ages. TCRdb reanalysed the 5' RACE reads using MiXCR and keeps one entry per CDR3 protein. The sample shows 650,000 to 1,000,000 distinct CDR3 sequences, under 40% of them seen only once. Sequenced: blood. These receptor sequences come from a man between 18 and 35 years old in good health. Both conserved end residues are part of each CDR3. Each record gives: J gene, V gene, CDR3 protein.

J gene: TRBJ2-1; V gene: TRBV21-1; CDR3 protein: CASSIIAGASYNEQFF
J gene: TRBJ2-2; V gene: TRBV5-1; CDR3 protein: CASSLRTSGNTGELFF
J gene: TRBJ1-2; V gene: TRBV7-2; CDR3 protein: CASSSLNHGYTF
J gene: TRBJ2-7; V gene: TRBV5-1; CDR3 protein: CASSPGTTSWEQYF
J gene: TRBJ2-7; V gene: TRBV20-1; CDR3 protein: CSAQDREGRYEQYF
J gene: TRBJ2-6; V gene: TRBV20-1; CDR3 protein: CSARLSRVSGANVLTF
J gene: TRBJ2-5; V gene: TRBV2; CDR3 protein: CASRPTDQETQYF
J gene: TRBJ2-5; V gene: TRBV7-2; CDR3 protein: CASSSTYYQETQYF
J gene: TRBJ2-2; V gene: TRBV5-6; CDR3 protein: CASLPFGTGFTGELFF
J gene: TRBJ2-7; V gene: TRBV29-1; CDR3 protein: CSVKLPTGSGLYEQYF
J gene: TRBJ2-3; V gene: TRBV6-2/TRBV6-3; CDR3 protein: CASRMYGTPSTDTQYF
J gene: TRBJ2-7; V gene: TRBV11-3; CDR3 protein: CASSLALAGDYEQYF
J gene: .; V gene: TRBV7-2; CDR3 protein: CASSILQGASYNEQYF
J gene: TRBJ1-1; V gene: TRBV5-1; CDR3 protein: CASSFGRATEAFF
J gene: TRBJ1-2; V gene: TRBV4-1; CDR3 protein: CASSQVSGTGALYTF
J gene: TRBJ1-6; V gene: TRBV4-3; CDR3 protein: CASSREYLGLDNSPLHF
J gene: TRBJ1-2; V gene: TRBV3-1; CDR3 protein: CASSQEGVGGYTF
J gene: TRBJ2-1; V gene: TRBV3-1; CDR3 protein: CASSPIAGGYNEQFF
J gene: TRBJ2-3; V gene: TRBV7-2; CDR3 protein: CASSRRQGVDTQYF
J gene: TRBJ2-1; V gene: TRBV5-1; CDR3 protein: CASSLRTGVPAEQFF
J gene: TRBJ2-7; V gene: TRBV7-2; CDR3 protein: CASSLASGGLYEQYF
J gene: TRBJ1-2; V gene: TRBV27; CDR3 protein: CASSRQNAYGYTF
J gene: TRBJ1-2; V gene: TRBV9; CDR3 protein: CATSNRGDGYTF
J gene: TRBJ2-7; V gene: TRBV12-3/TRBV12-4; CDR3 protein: CASSLDRGNEQYF
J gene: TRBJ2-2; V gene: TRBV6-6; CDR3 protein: CASSYSMEGARGGELFF
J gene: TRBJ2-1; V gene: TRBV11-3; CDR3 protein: CASSLMGQGANEQFF
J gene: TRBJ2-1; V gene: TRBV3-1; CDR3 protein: CASSHLGDNEQFF